This entry lists 14 T cell receptor beta chains sequenced from one sample in a study of Ad26.COV2.S vaccination and SARS-CoV-2 variants. Sequencing used immunoSEQ multiplex PCR; TCRdb keeps in-frame clones, though not all of them. The repertoire holds roughly 350,000 clones, 86% seen once, with roughly 10% in the top ten. The treatment is: around 19 received Ad26.COV2.S at low or high dose, single or two shots; roughly 5 received placebo; per-sample allocation not given. Sampling took place 63 days after the first vaccine or placebo injection. This sample comprised peripheral blood, obtained in a trial of Ad26.COV2.S vaccine versus placebo. The receptors originated from a person aged 18 to 65 who received the Ad26.COV2.S COVID-19 vaccine or a placebo.

The chain has TRBV19 and TRBJ2-5; D is possibly TRBD1 (5 bases). Germline V gives CDR1 LNHDA, CDR2 SQIVND (reference sequence). The ends were cut back, 5 bases at V and 3 bases at J, with 13 bases in the middle. This CDR3 spans 14 amino acids. DNA for the CDR3: TGTGCCAGTAGTGGCAGGGCCATGAAAGAGACCCAGTACTTC. Protein: CASSGRAMKETQYF.

With regard to this clone: Additional DNA sequences in this sample encode the identical CDR3. This sequence joins TRBV7-2 and TRBJ2-7; D is undetermined. V shed 1 base and J shed 4 bases, with 8 bases lying between them. The V gene's germline CDR1 is SGHTA and CDR2 FQGNSA. This CDR3 spans 13 amino acids. The chain's CDR3 is CASSLDAGYEQYF. The CDR3 DNA is TGTGCCAGCAGCTTAGACGCTGGGTACGAGCAGTACTTC.

The chain couples TRBV7-2 to TRBJ2-1; D may be TRBD2 (7 bases). The CDR3 is 15 residues long. Germline CDR1 is SGHTA and CDR2 is FQGNSA. Trimming left V 5 bases short and J 4 bases short, with 15 bases between. The CDR3 bases are TGTGCCAGCAGCGGAGGGGGGGCCCTATACAATGAGCAGTTCTTC. This sequence encodes CASSGGGALYNEQFF. The full variable domain, with the rest looked up from reference TRBV7-2 and TRBJ2-1, is GAGVSQSPSNKVTEKGKDVELRCDPISGHTALYWYRQSLGQGLEFLIYFQGNSAPDKSGLPSDRFSAERTGGSVSTLTIQRTQQEDSAVYLCASSGGGALYNEQFFGPGTRLTVL.

This sequence joins TRBV24-1 and TRBJ2-7; D unresolved. Trimming shortened V by 9 bases and J by 7 bases, and 12 bases separated the two germline ends. Germline CDR1 KGHDR, CDR2 SFDVKD. This CDR3 is 11 amino acids long. CDR3 loop: CATSEGKEQYF. The CDR3 nucleotides read TGTGCCACCTCGGAAGGGAAGGAGCAGTACTTC.

The chain recombines TRBV12-2 with TRBJ2-1; TRBD2, the D gene given by the table, was not confirmed from the DNA. TRBV12-2 is classified as a pseudogene. The CDR3 is 15 amino acids. In nucleotides, the CDR3 is TGTGCAAGTCGCTTACCTCCGGGCGGGGGTGATGAGCAGTTCTTC. Its protein is CASRLPPGGGDEQFF.

The count of this clone is one. The chain carries TRBV19 and TRBJ2-3, with unresolved D. The CDR3 is made up of 15 amino acids. The germline V and J ends were trimmed by 6 bases and 3 bases, with 16 bases remaining between them. Germline CDR1 and CDR2: LNHDA and SQIVND (reference sequence). The CDR3, as DNA: TGTGCCAGTAGCCAGACCCGAGACCCAACAGATACGCAGTATTTT. Translated: CASSQTRDPTDTQYF.

The count of this clone is one. This chain uses TRBV27 with TRBJ2-2; maybe TRBD2 (5 bases). The CDR3 covers 16 residues. Trimming pared 2 bases from V and 8 bases from J, leaving 18 bases between. Germline V CDR1 and CDR2: MNHEY, SMNVEV (reference sequence). CDR3 nucleotides: TGTGCCAGCAGTTTAGTAGCGCCTCAGGTCGGTGGGGAGCTGTTTTTT. It encodes CASSLVAPQVGGELFF.

This chain uses TRBV5-4 with TRBJ2-6, with a weak D call TRBD1 (5 bases). The CDR3 is made up of 17 amino acids. Germline lookup yields CDR1 SGHNT and CDR2 YYREEE (reference sequence). Trimming took off 0 bases at V and 0 bases at J, with 10 bases between the two ends. The CDR3 loop reads CASSLAGQISGANVLTF. CDR3 sequence (DNA): TGTGCCAGCAGCTTGGCAGGGCAGATCTCTGGGGCCAACGTCCTGACTTTC.

This chain uses TRBV19 with TRBJ2-1; the D is unclear. V dropped 7 bases and J dropped 8 bases, with 18 bases sitting between them. Germline assignment: CDR1 LNHDA and CDR2 SQIVND (reference sequence). The CDR3 is made up of 14 amino acids. The CDR3 DNA sequence: TGTGCCAGTATTCCCAGTACTAACAATGATGAGCAGTTCTTC. This sequence encodes CASIPSTNNDEQFF.

Comments on this clone: An end of the junction does not agree with germline; a read error may underlie this. In DNA, the CDR3 is TGTGCCAGCAGTTTAAGTGGGGGGGCGACCGAGCCGACCGACTTC. Residues: CASSLSGGATEPTDF. The chain joins TRBV28 to TRBJ2-5; possibly TRBD2 for D (7 bases). In germline, CDR1 is MDHEN, CDR2 SYDVKM. The CDR3 has 15 residues. The variable domain in full, with the rest retrieved from reference TRBV28 and TRBJ2-5, is DVKVTQSSRYLVKRTGEKVFLECVQDMDHENMFWYRQDPGLGLRLIYFSYDVKMKEKGDIPEGYSVSREKKERFSLILESASTNQTSMYLCASSLSGGATEPTDFGPGTRLLVL.

The chain carries TRBV21-1 and TRBJ1-1; TRBD1, the table's D call, lacks a check against the DNA. TRBV21-1 is a pseudogene segment. This CDR3 contains 16 residues. The DNA for the CDR3 is TGTGCCAGCAGCAAAGCCGGGACAGGGATGAACACTGAAGCTTTCTTT. Protein product: CASSKAGTGMNTEAFF.

The chain combines TRBV7-8 with TRBJ1-5; D might be TRBD1 (5 bases). The germline V gene encodes CDR1 SGHVS and CDR2 FQNEAQ. The CDR3 contains 15 residues. With 3 bases removed from V and 7 bases from J, the gap between germline ends came to 16 bases. CDR3 sequence reads: CASSFFPRAGQPQHF. The CDR3 bases are TGTGCCAGCAGCTTCTTCCCGAGGGCAGGGCAGCCCCAGCATTTT.

The chain links TRBV6-6 to TRBJ2-5, with TRBD2 matching over 16 bases. The germline CDR1 and CDR2 sequences are MNHNY and SVGAGI (reference sequence). J was trimmed by 5 bases and V by 5 bases; bases with no gene match: 11. This CDR3 comprises 18 residues. CDR3 in amino acids: CASSPMGLAGGPGETQYF. In nucleotides, the CDR3 is TGTGCCAGCAGTCCGATGGGACTAGCGGGGGGGCCGGGGGAGACCCAGTACTTC.

J is TRBJ2-1 and V is TRBV15; D is unresolved. The V gene's germline CDR1 is LNHNV and CDR2 YYDKDF (reference sequence). Trimming removed 0 bases from V and 13 bases from J, with 16 bases in between. The CDR3 extends over 14 amino acids. The CDR3 DNA reads as TGTGCCACCAGCAGAGATCTGGAGACAAACCCTCAGTTCTTC. This translates into CATSRDLETNPQFF.